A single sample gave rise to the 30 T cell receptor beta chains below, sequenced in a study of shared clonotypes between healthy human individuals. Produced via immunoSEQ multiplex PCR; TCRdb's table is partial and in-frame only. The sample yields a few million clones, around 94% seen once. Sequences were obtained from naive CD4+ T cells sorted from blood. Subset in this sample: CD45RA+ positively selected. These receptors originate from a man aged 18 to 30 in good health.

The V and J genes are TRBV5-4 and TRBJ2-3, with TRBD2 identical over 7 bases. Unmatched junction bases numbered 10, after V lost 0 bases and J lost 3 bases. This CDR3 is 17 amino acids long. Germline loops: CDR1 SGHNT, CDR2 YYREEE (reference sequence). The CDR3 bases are TGTGCCAGCAGCTTGGCAGCCGCTAGCGGAAGTACAGATACGCAGTATTTT. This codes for CASSLAAASGSTDTQYF.

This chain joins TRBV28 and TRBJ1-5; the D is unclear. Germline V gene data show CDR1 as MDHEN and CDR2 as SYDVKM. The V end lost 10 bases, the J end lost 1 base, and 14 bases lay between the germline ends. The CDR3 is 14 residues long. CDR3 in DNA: TGTGCCACCGCCGGTTTTCCGAGCAATCAGCCCCAGCATTTT. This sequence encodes CATAGFPSNQPQHF.

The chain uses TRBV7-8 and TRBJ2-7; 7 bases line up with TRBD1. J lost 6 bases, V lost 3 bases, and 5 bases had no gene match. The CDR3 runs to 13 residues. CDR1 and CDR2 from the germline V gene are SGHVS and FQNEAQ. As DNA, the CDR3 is TGTGCCAGCAGCTTTAATTCAGGGGGCGAGCAGTACTTC. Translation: CASSFNSGGEQYF.

In DNA, the CDR3 is TGTGCCAGCAGTCCCGACAGGGGGAGGCTATCAGGCTACACCTTC. Protein: CASSPDRGRLSGYTF. The chain employs TRBV27 and TRBJ1-2; 9 bases line up with TRBD1. CDR1 and CDR2 from the germline V gene are MNHEY and SMNVEV (reference sequence). CDR3 size: 15 residues. J was trimmed by 8 bases and V by 5 bases; bases with no gene match: 12.

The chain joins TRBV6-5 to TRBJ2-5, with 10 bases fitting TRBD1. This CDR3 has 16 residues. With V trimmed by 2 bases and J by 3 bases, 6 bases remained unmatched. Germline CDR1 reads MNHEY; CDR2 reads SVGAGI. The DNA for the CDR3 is TGTGCCAGCAGTTACCGCGGGACAGGGGTTAAAGAGACCCAGTACTTC. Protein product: CASSYRGTGVKETQYF.

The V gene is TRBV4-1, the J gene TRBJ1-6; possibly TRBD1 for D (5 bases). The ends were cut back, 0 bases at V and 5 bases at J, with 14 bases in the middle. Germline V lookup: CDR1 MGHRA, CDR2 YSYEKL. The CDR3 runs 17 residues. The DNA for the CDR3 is TGCGCCAGCAGCCAAGATCGGGGGGTAGGGGATAATTCACCCCTCCACTTT. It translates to CASSQDRGVGDNSPLHF.

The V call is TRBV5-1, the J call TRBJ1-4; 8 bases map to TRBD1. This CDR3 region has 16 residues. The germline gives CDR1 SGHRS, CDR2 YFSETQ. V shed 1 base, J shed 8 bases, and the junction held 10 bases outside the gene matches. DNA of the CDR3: TGCGCCAGCAGCTTGACTCCCGGGACAGGAGTCGAAAAACTGTTTTTT. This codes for CASSLTPGTGVEKLFF.

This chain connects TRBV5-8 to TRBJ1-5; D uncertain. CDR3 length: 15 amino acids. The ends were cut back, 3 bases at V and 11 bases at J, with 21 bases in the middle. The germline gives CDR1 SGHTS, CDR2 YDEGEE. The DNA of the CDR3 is TGTGCCAGCAGCTCCAAACGACACCCGTTAGTGTCCCAGCATTTT. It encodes CASSSKRHPLVSQHF. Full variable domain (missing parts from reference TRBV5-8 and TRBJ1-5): EAGVTQSPTHLIKTRGQQATLRCSPISGHTSVYWYQQALGLGLQFLLWYDEGEERNRGNFPPRFSGRQFPNYSSELNVNALELEDSALYLCASSSKRHPLVSQHFGDGTRLSIL.

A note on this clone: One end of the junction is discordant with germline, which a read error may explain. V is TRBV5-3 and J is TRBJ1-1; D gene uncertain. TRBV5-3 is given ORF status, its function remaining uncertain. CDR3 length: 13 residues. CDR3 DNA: TGTGCCAGCAGCTTGGCGCAGAACACTGAGGCTTTCTTT. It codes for CASSLAQNTEAFF.

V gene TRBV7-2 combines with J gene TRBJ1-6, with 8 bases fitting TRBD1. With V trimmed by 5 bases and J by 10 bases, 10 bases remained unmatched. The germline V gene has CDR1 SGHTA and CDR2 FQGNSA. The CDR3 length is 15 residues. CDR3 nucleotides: TGTGCCAGCAGCCGATTCACAGGGGGGTCATCACCCCTCCACTTT. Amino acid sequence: CASSRFTGGSSPLHF.

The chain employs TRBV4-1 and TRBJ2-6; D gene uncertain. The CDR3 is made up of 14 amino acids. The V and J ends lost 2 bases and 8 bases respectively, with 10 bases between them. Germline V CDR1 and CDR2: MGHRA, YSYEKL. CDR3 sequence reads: CASSQPTGTNVLTF. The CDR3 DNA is TGCGCCAGCAGCCAACCGACCGGAACCAACGTCCTGACTTTC.

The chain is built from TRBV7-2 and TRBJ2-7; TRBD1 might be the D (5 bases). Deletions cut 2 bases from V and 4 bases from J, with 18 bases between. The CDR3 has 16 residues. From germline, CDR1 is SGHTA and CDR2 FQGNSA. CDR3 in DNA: TGTGCCAGCAGCTTATTAAGTGGGGCAGGGCGGTACGAGCAGTACTTC. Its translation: CASSLLSGAGRYEQYF.

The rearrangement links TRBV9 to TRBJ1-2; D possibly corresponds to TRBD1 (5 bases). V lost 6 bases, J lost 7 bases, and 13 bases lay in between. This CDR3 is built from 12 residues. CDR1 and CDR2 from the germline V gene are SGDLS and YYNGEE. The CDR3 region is CASNQLGLGYTF. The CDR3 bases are TGTGCCAGCAATCAACTGGGGCTTGGCTACACCTTC.

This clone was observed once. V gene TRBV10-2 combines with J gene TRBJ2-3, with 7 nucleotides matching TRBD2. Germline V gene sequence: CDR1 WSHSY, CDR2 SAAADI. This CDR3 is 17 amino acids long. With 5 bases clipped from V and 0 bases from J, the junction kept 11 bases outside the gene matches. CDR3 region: CASSWTVLAESTDTQYF. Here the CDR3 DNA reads TGCGCCAGCAGTTGGACCGTTCTAGCGGAAAGCACAGATACGCAGTATTTT.

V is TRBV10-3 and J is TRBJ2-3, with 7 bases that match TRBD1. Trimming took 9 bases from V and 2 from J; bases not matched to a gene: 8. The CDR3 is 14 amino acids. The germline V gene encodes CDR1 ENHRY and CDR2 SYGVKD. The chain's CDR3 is CAISGTDNTDTQYF. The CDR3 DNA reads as TGTGCCATATCCGGGACAGACAACACAGATACGCAGTATTTT.

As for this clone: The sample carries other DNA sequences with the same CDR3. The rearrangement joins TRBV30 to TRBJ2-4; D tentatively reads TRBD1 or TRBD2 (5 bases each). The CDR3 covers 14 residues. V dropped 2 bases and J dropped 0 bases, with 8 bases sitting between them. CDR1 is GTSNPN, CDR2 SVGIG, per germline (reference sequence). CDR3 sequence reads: CAWSPGLAKNIQYF. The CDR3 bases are TGTGCCTGGAGTCCGGGGCTAGCCAAAAACATTCAGTACTTC.

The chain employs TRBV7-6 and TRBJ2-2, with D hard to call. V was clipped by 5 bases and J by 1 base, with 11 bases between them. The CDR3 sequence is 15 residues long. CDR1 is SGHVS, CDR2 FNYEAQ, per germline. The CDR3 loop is CASSRLQKNTGELFF. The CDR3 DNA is TGTGCCAGCAGCCGCCTTCAAAAGAACACCGGGGAGCTGTTTTTT.

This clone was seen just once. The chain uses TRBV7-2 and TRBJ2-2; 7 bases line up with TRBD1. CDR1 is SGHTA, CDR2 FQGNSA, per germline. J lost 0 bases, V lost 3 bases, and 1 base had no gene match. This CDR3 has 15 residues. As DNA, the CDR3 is TGTGCCAGCAGCTTGGACAGGTCGAACACCGGGGAGCTGTTTTTT. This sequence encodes CASSLDRSNTGELFF.

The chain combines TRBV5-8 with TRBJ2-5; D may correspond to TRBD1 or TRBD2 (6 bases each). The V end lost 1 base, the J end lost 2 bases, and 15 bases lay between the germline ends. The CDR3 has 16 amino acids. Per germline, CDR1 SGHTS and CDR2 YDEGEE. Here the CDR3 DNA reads TGTGCCAGCAGCTTGAGGGGGGACGGCCGGCAAGAGACCCAGTACTTC. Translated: CASSLRGDGRQETQYF.

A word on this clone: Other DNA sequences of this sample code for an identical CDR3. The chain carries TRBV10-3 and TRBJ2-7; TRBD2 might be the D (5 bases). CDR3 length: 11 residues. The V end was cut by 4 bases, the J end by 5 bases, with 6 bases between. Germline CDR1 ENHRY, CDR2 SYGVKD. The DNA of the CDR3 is TGTGCCATCAGTGGAGGGAACGAGCAGTACTTC. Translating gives CAISGGNEQYF.

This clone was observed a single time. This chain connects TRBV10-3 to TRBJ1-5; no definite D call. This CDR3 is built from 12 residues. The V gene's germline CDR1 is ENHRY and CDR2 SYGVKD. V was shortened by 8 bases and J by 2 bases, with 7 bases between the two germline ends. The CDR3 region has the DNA TGTGCCATCGGTGGGGGCAATCAGCCCCAGCATTTT. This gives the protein CAIGGGNQPQHF.

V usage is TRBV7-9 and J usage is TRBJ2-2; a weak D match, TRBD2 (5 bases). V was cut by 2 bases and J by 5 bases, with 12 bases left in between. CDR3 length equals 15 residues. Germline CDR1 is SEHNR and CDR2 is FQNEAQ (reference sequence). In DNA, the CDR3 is TGTGCCAGCAGCTTATCGGACTGGGAGACCGGGGAGCTGTTTTTT. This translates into CASSLSDWETGELFF.

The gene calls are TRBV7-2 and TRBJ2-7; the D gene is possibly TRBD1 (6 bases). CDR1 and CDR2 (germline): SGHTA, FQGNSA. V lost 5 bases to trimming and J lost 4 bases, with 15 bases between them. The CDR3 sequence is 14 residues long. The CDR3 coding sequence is TGTGCCAGCAGCCCTGGACAGACTCGGTACGAGCAGTACTTC. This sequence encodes CASSPGQTRYEQYF. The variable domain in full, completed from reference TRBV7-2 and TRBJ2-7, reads GAGVSQSPSNKVTEKGKDVELRCDPISGHTALYWYRQSLGQGLEFLIYFQGNSAPDKSGLPSDRFSAERTGGSVSTLTIQRTQQEDSAVYLCASSPGQTRYEQYFGPGTRLTVT.

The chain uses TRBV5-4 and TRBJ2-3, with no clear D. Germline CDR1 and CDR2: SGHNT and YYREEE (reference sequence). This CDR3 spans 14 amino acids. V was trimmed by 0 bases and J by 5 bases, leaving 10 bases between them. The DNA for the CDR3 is TGTGCCAGCAGCTTGGAGACTCCGAAAGATACGCAGTATTTT. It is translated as CASSLETPKDTQYF.

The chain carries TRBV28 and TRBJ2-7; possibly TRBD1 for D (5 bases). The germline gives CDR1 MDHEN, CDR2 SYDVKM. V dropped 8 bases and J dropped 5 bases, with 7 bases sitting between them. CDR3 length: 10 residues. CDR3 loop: CASGANEQYF. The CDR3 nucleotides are TGTGCCAGCGGGGCCAACGAGCAGTACTTC. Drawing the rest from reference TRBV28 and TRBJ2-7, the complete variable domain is DVKVTQSSRYLVKRTGEKVFLECVQDMDHENMFWYRQDPGLGLRLIYFSYDVKMKEKGDIPEGYSVSREKKERFSLILESASTNQTSMYLCASGANEQYFGPGTRLTVT.

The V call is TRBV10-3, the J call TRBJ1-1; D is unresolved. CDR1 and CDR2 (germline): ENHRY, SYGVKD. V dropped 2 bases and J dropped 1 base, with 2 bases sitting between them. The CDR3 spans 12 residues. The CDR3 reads CAISERNTEAFF. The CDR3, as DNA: TGTGCCATCAGTGAGAGGAACACTGAAGCTTTCTTT.

CDR3 sequence: CASSPRLTGKDNEQFF. The CDR3 DNA reads TGTGCCAGCTCACCCCGACTGACAGGGAAGGACAATGAGCAGTTCTTC. The chain links TRBV18 to TRBJ2-1; 7 bases line up with TRBD1. The CDR3 loop spans 16 amino acids. CDR1 is KGHSH, CDR2 LQKENI, per germline. After removal of 3 bases from V and 5 bases from J, the junction contained 10 bases not matched to a gene. Full variable domain (rest looked up from reference TRBV18 and TRBJ2-1): NAGVMQNPRHLVRRRGQEARLRCSPMKGHSHVYWYRQLPEEGLKFMVYLQKENIIDESGMPKERFSAEFPKEGPSILRIQQVVRGDSAAYFCASSPRLTGKDNEQFFGPGTRLTVL.

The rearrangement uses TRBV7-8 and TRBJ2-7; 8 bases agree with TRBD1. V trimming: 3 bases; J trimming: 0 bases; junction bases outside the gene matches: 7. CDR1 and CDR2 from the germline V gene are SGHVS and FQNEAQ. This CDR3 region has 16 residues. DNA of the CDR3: TGTGCCAGCAGCTTCATACAGGGGGTTAGCTCCTACGAGCAGTACTTC. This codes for CASSFIQGVSSYEQYF.

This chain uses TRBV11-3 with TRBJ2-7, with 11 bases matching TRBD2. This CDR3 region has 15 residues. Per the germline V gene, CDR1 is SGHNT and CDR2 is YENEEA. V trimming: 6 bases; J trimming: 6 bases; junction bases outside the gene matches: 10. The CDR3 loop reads CASSYVAGGRGEQYF. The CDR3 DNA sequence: TGTGCCAGCAGTTACGTAGCGGGAGGGCGCGGCGAGCAGTACTTC.

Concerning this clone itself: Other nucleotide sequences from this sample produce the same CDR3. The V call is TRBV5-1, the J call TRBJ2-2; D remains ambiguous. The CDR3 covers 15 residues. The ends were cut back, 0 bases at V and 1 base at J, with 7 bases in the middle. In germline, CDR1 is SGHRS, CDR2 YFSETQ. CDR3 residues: CASSLGSVNTGELFF. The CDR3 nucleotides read TGCGCCAGCAGCTTGGGGTCTGTGAACACCGGGGAGCTGTTTTTT.